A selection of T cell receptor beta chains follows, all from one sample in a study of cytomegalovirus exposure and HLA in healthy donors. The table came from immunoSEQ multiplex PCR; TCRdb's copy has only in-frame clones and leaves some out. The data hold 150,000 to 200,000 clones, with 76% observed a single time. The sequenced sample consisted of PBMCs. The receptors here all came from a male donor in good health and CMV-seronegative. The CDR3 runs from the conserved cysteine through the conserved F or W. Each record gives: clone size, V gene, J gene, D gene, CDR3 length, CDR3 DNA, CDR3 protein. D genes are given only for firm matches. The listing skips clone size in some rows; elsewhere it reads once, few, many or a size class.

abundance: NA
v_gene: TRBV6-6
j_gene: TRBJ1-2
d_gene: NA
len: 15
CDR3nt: TGTGCCAGCAGTCCCTCGCAGGGAGGGGGAAAAGGCTACACCTTC
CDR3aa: CASSPSQGGGKGYTF

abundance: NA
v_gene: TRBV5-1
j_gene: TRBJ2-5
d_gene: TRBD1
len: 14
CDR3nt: TGCGCCAGCAGCCCAGGACAGGGCCAAGAGACCCAGTACTTC
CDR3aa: CASSPGQGQETQYF

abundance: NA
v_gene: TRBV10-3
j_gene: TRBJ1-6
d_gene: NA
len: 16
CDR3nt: TGTGCCATCAGTGAACTGCCGGACAGTCTTAATTCACCCCTCCACTTT
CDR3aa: CAISELPDSLNSPLHF

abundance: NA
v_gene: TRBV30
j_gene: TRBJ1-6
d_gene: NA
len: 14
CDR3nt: TGTGCCTGGGAACTCTTAGGGGCAAATTCACCCCTCCACTTT
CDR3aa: CAWELLGANSPLHF

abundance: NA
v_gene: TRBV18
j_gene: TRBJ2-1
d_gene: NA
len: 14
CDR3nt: TGTGCCAGCTCACCACGCAGGGGGGAGAGTGAGCAGTTCTTC
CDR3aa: CASSPRRGESEQFF

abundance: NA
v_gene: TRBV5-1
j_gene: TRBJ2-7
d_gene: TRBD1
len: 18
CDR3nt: TGCGCCAGCAGTGCCACAGGGGCGACGAGGGCAAGCTCCTACGAGCAGTACTTC
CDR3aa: CASSATGATRASSYEQYF

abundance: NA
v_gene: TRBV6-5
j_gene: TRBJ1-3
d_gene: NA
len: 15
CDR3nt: TGTGCCAGCAGTTACTCGATTAGCTCTGGAAACACCATATATTTT
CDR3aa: CASSYSISSGNTIYF

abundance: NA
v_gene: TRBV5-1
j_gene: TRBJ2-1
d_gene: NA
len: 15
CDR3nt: TGCGCCAGCAGCTTGGAGGCTAGTATCTACAATGAGCAGTTCTTC
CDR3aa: CASSLEASIYNEQFF

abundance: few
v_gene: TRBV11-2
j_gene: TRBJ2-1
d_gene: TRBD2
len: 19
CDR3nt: TGTGCCAGCAGTCAACGGTTGACTAGCGGGGGGCGGGTCTACAATGAGCAGTTCTTC
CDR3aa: CASSQRLTSGGRVYNEQFF

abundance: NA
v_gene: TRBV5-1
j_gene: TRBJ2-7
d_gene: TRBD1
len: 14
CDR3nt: TGCGCCAGCAGCGGTACAGGGGGCTCCTACGAGCAGTACTTC
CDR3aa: CASSGTGGSYEQYF